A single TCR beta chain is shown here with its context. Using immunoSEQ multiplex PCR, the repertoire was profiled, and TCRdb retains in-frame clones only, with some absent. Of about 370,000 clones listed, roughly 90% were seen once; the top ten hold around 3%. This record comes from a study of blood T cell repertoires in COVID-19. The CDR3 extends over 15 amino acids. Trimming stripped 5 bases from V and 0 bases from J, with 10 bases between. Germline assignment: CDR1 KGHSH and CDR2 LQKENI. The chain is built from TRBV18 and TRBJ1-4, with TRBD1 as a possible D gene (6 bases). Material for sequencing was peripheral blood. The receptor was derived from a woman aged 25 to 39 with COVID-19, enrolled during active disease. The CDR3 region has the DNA TGTGCCAGCTCATCGCAGGGGCCAACTAATGAAAAACTGTTTTTT. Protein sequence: CASSSQGPTNEKLFF.